This TCR beta chain was obtained from a study of neurological immune-mediated disorders. The authors made cDNA by 5'RACE with 10-nucleotide random UMIs. TCRdb recomputed calls from the 5' RACE reads with MiXCR, one row per CDR3 protein. The table records more than 70,000 distinct CDR3 sequences, 10% of them present only once. Study-wide results and caveats: The study found the most TCR clonal expansion in HTLV-1-associated myelopathy and the least in multiple sclerosis, below healthy controls.

The CDR3 has 17 residues. The germline V gene has CDR1 SGHKS and CDR2 YYEKEE (reference sequence). Unmatched junction bases numbered 14, after V lost 4 bases and J lost 6 bases. This clonotype came up many times. Its antigen is as yet unknown. The TCR originated in a man in his forties or fifties in good health. Material for sequencing was PBMCs. The V and J genes are TRBV5-5 and TRBJ2-1; 9 bases map to TRBD1. In DNA, the CDR3 is TGTGCCAGCAGCCCAAGCCCGGGGACAGGGCTTTCCAATGAGCAGTTCTTC. The encoded protein is CASSPSPGTGLSNEQFF.